This T cell receptor beta chain appears in the sequencing data of a study of cytomegalovirus exposure and HLA in healthy donors. At the level of the study: Assignment to the Caucasian-associated ancestry cluster applied to approximately 80% of the 300 to 500 genotyped donors.

Regarding the study as a whole: In an earlier analysis, productive rearrangement rates for most beta V segments clustered near 87% or 30%.

The CDR3 is 16 residues long. Trimming took 0 bases from V and 0 from J, leaving 11 bases between them. Germline V gives CDR1 MGHRA, CDR2 YSYEKL. In the PCR, 60 Vbeta and 13 Jbeta primers were used. Profiling relied on immunoSEQ multiplex PCR, and the TCRdb table lists in-frame clones only, not all of them. The data hold about 130,000 clones, with around 79% observed a single time. As for this clone: The antigen is unknown.

The V gene is TRBV4-1, the J gene TRBJ1-2; no clear D. Sequencing was done on a sample of PBMCs. The source of this sequence is a man aged 35 to 55 in good health and CMV-seropositive. The CDR3 DNA is TGCGCCAGCAGCCAAGAAATAATGTTAGCTAACTATGGCTACACCTTC. Its translation is CASSQEIMLANYGYTF.